This entry is about one T cell receptor beta chain. Its matching antigen is unknown. Without the conserved terminal phenylalanine or tryptophan, this CDR3 likely stems from a read error. This CDR3 spans 15 amino acids. V lost 3 bases to trimming and J lost 5 bases, with 13 bases between them. Germline loops: CDR1 SEHNR, CDR2 FQNEAQ (reference sequence). These data originate in a study of graft-versus-host responses after intestinal transplantation. Study findings and constraints: GvH clones turned up in recipient marrow; some had shown up first in ileum or blood.

TCRdb's table, derived via immunoSEQ multiplex PCR, lists solely in-frame clones and lacks some. The repertoire consists of tens of thousands of clones, with roughly 94% occurring once and the leading ten covering about 0.56%. The TCR originated in a human donor who received an intestinal transplant. Source: unstimulated CD8+ T cells sorted from spleen or lymph node cells, taken before intestinal transplant. The rearrangement uses TRBV7-9 and TRBJ2-2; no definite D call. For the CDR3, the DNA is TGTGCCAGCAGCTTCGGTCACCCCGGGACCGGGGAGCTGTTTCTT. It yields the protein CASSFGHPGTGELFL.